This T cell receptor (beta chain) was captured by sequencing in a study of T cell responses to AZD1222 COVID-19 vaccine. Here immunoSEQ multiplex PCR was the method, and the copy in TCRdb shows in-frame clones only, minus some. The data contain 110,000 to 150,000 clones, roughly nine tenths of them seen just once; the ten biggest clones take up 1.5% to 2%. Study-wide findings and caveats: Across spike, vaccine-associated CD4 TCRs were found, dominant at 160-218 and 743-854.

The CDR3 runs to 19 residues. The germline V gene has CDR1 KGHDR and CDR2 SFDVKD. The V gene end was trimmed by 4 bases and the J gene end by 5 bases; junction bases not matched to a gene: 14. On this clone itself: The target antigen is unknown.

The chain has TRBV24-1 and TRBJ2-1; 12 nucleotides line up with TRBD1. The sequences come from peripheral blood, collected on day 0 of AZD1222 vaccination. This clonotype originated in an adult in good health. The CDR3 nucleotides are TGTGCCACCAGTGAGGATTACTCCGGGACAGGGGGCCCTAACAATGAGCAGTTCTTC. It encodes CATSEDYSGTGGPNNEQFF.